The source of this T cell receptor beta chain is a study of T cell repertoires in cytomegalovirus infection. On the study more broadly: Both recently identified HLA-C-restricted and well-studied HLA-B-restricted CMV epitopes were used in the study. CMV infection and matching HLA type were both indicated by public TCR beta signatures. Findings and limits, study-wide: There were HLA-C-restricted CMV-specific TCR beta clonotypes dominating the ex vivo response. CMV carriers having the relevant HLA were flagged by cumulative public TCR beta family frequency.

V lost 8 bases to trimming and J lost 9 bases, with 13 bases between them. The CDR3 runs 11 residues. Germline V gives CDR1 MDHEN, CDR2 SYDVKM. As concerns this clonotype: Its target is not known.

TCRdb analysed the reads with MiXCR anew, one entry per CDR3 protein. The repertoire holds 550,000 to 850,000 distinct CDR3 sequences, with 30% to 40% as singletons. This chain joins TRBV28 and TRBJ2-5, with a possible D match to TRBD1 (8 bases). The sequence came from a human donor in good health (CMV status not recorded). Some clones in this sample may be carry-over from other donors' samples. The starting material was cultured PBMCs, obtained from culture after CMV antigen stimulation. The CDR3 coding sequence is TGTGCCAGCCAGCGGGGACAGGCCCAGTACTTC. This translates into CASQRGQAQYF.